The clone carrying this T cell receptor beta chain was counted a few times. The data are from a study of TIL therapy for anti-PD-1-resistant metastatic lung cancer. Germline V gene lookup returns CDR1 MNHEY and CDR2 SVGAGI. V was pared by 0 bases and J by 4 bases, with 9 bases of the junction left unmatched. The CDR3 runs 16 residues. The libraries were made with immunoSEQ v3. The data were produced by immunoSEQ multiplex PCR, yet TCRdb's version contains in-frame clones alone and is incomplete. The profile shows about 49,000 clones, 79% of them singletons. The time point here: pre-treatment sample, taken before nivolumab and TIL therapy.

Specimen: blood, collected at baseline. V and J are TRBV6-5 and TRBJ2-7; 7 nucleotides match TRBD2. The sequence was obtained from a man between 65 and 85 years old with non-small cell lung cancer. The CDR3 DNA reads TGTGCCAGCAGTTACTCGGTACTGGCGGGAGCTTACGAGCAGTACTTC. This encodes CASSYSVLAGAYEQYF.